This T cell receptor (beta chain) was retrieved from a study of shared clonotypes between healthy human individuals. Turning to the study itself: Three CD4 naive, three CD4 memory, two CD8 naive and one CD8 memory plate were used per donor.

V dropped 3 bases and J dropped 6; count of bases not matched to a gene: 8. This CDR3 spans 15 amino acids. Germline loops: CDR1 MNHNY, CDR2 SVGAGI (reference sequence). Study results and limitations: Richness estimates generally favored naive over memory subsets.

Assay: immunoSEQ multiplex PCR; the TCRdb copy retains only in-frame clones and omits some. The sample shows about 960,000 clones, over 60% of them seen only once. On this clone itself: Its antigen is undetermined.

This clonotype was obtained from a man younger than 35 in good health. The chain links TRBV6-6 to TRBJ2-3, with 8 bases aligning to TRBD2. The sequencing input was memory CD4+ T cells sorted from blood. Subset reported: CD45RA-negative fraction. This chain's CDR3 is CASSYVTGGGDTQYF. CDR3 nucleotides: TGTGCCAGCAGTTATGTGACAGGCGGGGGGGATACGCAGTATTTT.